This T cell receptor (beta chain) stems from a study of CD8 T cells in Susac syndrome. Study-level results: Susac-specific public clones in total CD8+ repertoires numbered some 15; in CD8+ TEMRA repertoires, they numbered roughly five.

The germline gives CDR1 DFQATT, CDR2 SNEGSKA (reference sequence). The germline V and J ends were trimmed by 5 bases and 5 bases, with 10 bases remaining between them. The CDR3 extends over 12 amino acids. It was negative isolation that provided the CD8+ and CD4+ T cells, whereas TEMRA cells were enriched by FACS. It was with random hexamers that roughly 0.45 to 1 ug RNA was reverse transcribed. TCR beta CDR3 was amplified by immunoSEQ multiplex PCR. This amplification extended across 54 Vbeta and 13 Jbeta segments. Each CDR3 protein gets one entry after TCRdb re-called the immunoSEQ multiplex PCR reads with MiXCR. The repertoire holds approximately 190,000 distinct CDR3 sequences, with about 95% as singletons. Note on this clonotype: No antigen is known for it.

This receptor was identified in a human donor with Susac syndrome. Sequenced: CD8+ T cells from PBMCs. J is TRBJ2-1 and V is TRBV20-1; D is perhaps TRBD2 (6 bases). This CDR3 reads CSAEGLNNEQFF. CDR3 nucleotide sequence: TGCAGTGCTGAGGGACTTAACAATGAGCAGTTCTTC.